A selection of T cell receptor beta chains follows, all from one sample in a study of blood T cell repertoires in COVID-19. Generated by immunoSEQ multiplex PCR, the TCRdb table keeps only in-frame clones and is missing some. The table includes about 310,000 clones, more than 85% detected once. Sequenced material: peripheral blood. The receptors stem from a man in his 70s with acute or convalescent COVID-19. The CDR3 runs from the conserved cysteine through the conserved F or W. The order of the fields is J gene, V gene, D gene, clone size, CDR3 DNA, CDR3 protein. The D gene is left open where the match is weak. Size values are once, few and many counts, or a class for expanded clones, and some rows have none.

J: TRBJ1-2; V: TRBV30; D: NA; size: NA; DNA: TGTGCCTGGAGCCCCCAGGACAGTAACTATGGCTACACCTTC; CDR3: CAWSPQDSNYGYTF
J: TRBJ2-1; V: TRBV5-8; D: TRBD2; size: NA; DNA: TGTGCCAGCAGCTTGGGGTTAGCGGGGGGTATCAGCCATGAGCAGTTCTTC; CDR3: CASSLGLAGGISHEQFF
J: TRBJ2-7; V: TRBV6-2/TRBV6-3; D: NA; size: NA; DNA: TGTGCCAGCAGTTACTCCCCCTTACTCCCCGGAGCCCAGCAGTACTTC; CDR3: CASSYSPLLPGAQQYF
J: TRBJ1-4; V: TRBV28; D: NA; size: NA; DNA: TGTGCCAGCAGTTTTGCAGGGCCACCTAATGAAAAACTGTTTTTT; CDR3: CASSFAGPPNEKLFF
J: TRBJ1-2; V: TRBV28; D: TRBD1; size: NA; DNA: TGTGCCTCTACGACAGGGATCTTATGGACCTTC; CDR3: CASTTGILWTF
J: TRBJ1-5; V: TRBV28; D: TRBD1; size: NA; DNA: TGTGCCAGCACCCTACTGGACAGGGAGGATCAGCCCCAGCATTTT; CDR3: CASTLLDREDQPQHF
J: TRBJ1-1; V: TRBV5-1; D: NA; size: NA; DNA: TGCGCCAGCAGTAGCCAGGGGCCTTCCATGAACACTGAAGCTTTCTTT; CDR3: CASSSQGPSMNTEAFF
J: TRBJ1-1; V: TRBV5-4; D: NA; size: NA; DNA: TGTGCCAGCAGCTTGCGGGGGAACACTGAAGCTTTCTTT; CDR3: CASSLRGNTEAFF
J: TRBJ2-7; V: TRBV5-4; D: TRBD1; size: NA; DNA: TGTGCCAGCAGCTCCGGGACAGAGATCTACGAGCAGTACTTC; CDR3: CASSSGTEIYEQYF
J: TRBJ2-1; V: TRBV19; D: NA; size: NA; DNA: TGTGCCAGTAGCCGCGGACTGAGCTCCTACAATGAGCAGTTCTTC; CDR3: CASSRGLSSYNEQFF
J: TRBJ2-7; V: TRBV28; D: TRBD1; size: few; DNA: TGTGCCAGCAGTCGTATACAGGGGGCGACCGAGCAGTACTTC; CDR3: CASSRIQGATEQYF
J: TRBJ1-1; V: TRBV12-3/TRBV12-4; D: NA; size: NA; DNA: TGTGCCAGCAGTTCTAGGGAGAGCACTGAAGCTTTCTTT; CDR3: CASSSRESTEAFF
J: TRBJ1-2; V: TRBV24-1; D: TRBD1; size: NA; DNA: TGTGCCACCAGTCCGACAGGGGACTATGGCTACACCTTC; CDR3: CATSPTGDYGYTF
J: TRBJ1-2; V: TRBV7-9; D: NA; size: NA; DNA: TGTGCCAGCAGCTTGCAGGGTTCTAACTATGGCTACACCTTC; CDR3: CASSLQGSNYGYTF
J: TRBJ2-3; V: TRBV6-6; D: NA; size: few; DNA: TGTGCCAGCAGTTCCCGGGGAGCCCCAGATACGCAGTATTTT; CDR3: CASSSRGAPDTQYF
J: TRBJ1-6; V: TRBV27; D: NA; size: NA; DNA: TGTGCCAGCGGAGACAGGCTTCACTCACCCCTCCACTTT; CDR3: CASGDRLHSPLHF
J: TRBJ1-2; V: TRBV5-8; D: TRBD1; size: NA; DNA: TGTGCCAGCAGCTTTGACAGGGAGGACTATGGCTACACCTTC; CDR3: CASSFDREDYGYTF
J: TRBJ1-1; V: TRBV15; D: NA; size: few; DNA: TGTGCCACCCAGGCGAACACTGAAGCTTTCTTT; CDR3: CATQANTEAFF
J: TRBJ1-6; V: TRBV27; D: NA; size: once; DNA: TGTGCCAGCAGTTTAGTGGGTGGAGTCACCAATTCACCCCTCCACTTT; CDR3: CASSLVGGVTNSPLHF
J: TRBJ1-2; V: TRBV15; D: NA; size: few; DNA: TGTGCCACCAGCAGAGATATTTCACCTCTGGCTTTC; CDR3: CATSRDISPLAF
J: TRBJ2-1; V: TRBV5-1; D: NA; size: NA; DNA: TGCGCCAGCAGCTTAATGGCGAGGGACAATGAGCAGTTCTTC; CDR3: CASSLMARDNEQFF
J: TRBJ1-6; V: TRBV12-3/TRBV12-4; D: NA; size: once; DNA: TGTGCCAGCAGGGCCGATGTGTCACCCCTCCACTTT; CDR3: CASRADVSPLHF
J: TRBJ2-7; V: TRBV5-6; D: NA; size: few; DNA: TGTGCCAGCAGCTTGGGAGGGTACGAGCAGTACTTC; CDR3: CASSLGGYEQYF
J: TRBJ2-7; V: TRBV5-4; D: NA; size: NA; DNA: TGTGCCAGCAGCTCTCCGGGGGAGTCAGGCGAGCAGTACTTC; CDR3: CASSSPGESGEQYF
J: TRBJ2-7; V: TRBV4-3; D: NA; size: NA; DNA: TGCGCCAGCAGCCAAGATGGCGGTATCTCCTACGAGCAGTACTTC; CDR3: CASSQDGGISYEQYF
J: TRBJ1-1; V: TRBV30; D: NA; size: NA; DNA: TGTGCTGGGAGTGGGCGGTCGGAGTCGGACACTGAAGCTTTCTTT; CDR3: CAGSGRSESDTEAFF
J: TRBJ1-6; V: TRBV19; D: TRBD1; size: NA; DNA: TGTGCCAGTAGGTCCGACAGGGGGTCTTATTCACCCCTCCACTTT; CDR3: CASRSDRGSYSPLHF
J: TRBJ2-3; V: TRBV28; D: TRBD2; size: once; DNA: TGTGCCAGCAATTCCCTGGGGGGGGATAGCACAGATACGCAGTATTTT; CDR3: CASNSLGGDSTDTQYF